The 20 T cell receptor beta chains presented below share a single source sample, sequenced in a study of blood T cell repertoires in COVID-19. Sequenced by immunoSEQ multiplex PCR; TCRdb stores in-frame clones only, minus some. This sample has 300,000 or so clones, with roughly nine tenths found just once. Material: peripheral blood. The origin of the receptors is a man between 18 and 29 years old who had recovered from COVID-19.

J is TRBJ2-3 and V is TRBV7-8; a possible D gene is TRBD2 (5 bases). The V end lost 4 bases, the J end lost 4 bases, and 24 bases lay between the germline ends. There are 18 residues in the CDR3. The germline CDR1 and CDR2 sequences are SGHVS and FQNEAQ. The CDR3 here is CASSSHNVRGLGSDTQYF. CDR3 DNA: TGTGCCAGCAGCTCTCACAACGTTCGGGGATTAGGTTCAGATACGCAGTATTTT.

The chain is built from TRBV14 and TRBJ1-3; 8 nucleotides agree with TRBD1. The CDR3 extends over 17 amino acids. V shed 3 bases, J shed 0 bases, and the junction held 7 bases outside the gene matches. Germline-derived CDR1 and CDR2 are SGHDN and FVKESK. CDR3 loop: CASSHYGQGSSGNTIYF. The CDR3 DNA reads TGTGCCAGCAGCCACTATGGACAGGGAAGCTCTGGAAACACCATATATTTT.

The genes are TRBV7-3 and TRBJ1-1; 12 bases map to TRBD1. With 0 bases clipped from V and 2 bases from J, the junction kept 7 bases outside the gene matches. The CDR3 extends over 18 amino acids. CDR1 is SGHTA, CDR2 FQGTGA, per germline. CDR3 DNA: TGTGCCAGCAGCTTAACGGGACAGGGGGCGCCGGGTAACACTGAAGCTTTCTTT. The encoded protein is CASSLTGQGAPGNTEAFF.

This chain joins TRBV9 and TRBJ2-2; D gene uncertain. Germline CDR1 and CDR2: SGDLS and YYNGEE. The germline V and J ends were trimmed by 0 bases and 4 bases, with 7 bases remaining between them. CDR3 length equals 14 residues. CDR3 coding DNA: TGTGCCAGCAGCGTAGATGTGGCCACCGGGGAGCTGTTTTTT. Its translation: CASSVDVATGELFF.

The chain employs TRBV7-8 and TRBJ1-5; no firm D call. The CDR3 loop spans 13 amino acids. Trimming took off 8 bases at V and 1 base at J, with 9 bases between the two ends. Per the germline V gene, CDR1 is SGHVS and CDR2 is FQNEAQ. The DNA of the CDR3 is TGTGCCAGCTCGGTAGTAAGCAATCAGCCCCAGCATTTT. Protein sequence: CASSVVSNQPQHF.

The chain is built from TRBV27 and TRBJ1-2; 9 bases are shared with TRBD1. The junction had 7 bases not matched to a gene; V was cut back by 5 bases and J by 6 bases. This CDR3 contains 14 residues. Germline V CDR1 and CDR2: MNHEY, SMNVEV (reference sequence). The CDR3 coding sequence is TGTGCCAGCAGTGAACAGGGGGCTGGAAATGGCTACACCTTC. Protein sequence: CASSEQGAGNGYTF.

V and J are TRBV19 and TRBJ2-2; 9 bases agree with TRBD1. The CDR3 is made up of 14 amino acids. Germline-derived CDR1 and CDR2 are LNHDA and SQIVND (reference sequence). V lost 5 bases and J lost 5; bases outside the gene matches: 3. CDR3 in DNA: TGTGCCAGTAGTTTCGGGACAGGGACCGGGGAGCTGTTTTTT. Protein: CASSFGTGTGELFF.

V is TRBV28 and J is TRBJ2-1; D is ambiguous. V was cut by 2 bases and J by 5 bases, with 7 bases left in between. CDR3 length: 13 amino acids. Germline assignment: CDR1 MDHEN and CDR2 SYDVKM. DNA of the CDR3: TGTGCCAGCAGTTTAGGTAGAAACAATGAGCAGTTCTTC. Translation gives CASSLGRNNEQFF.

The chain uses TRBV7-9 and TRBJ1-3, with TRBD1 matching over 7 bases. CDR3 length equals 18 residues. Germline V gives CDR1 SEHNR, CDR2 FQNEAQ (reference sequence). V was pared by 3 bases and J by 4 bases, with 15 bases of the junction left unmatched. CDR3 bases: TGTGCCAGCAGCTTCCTTAAAGAACAGGGGTGGCCCGGAAACACCATATATTTT. This encodes CASSFLKEQGWPGNTIYF.

CDR3 protein: CASRADRGGSNEQFF. In DNA form, the CDR3 reads TGTGCCAGCAGAGCCGACAGGGGAGGATCCAATGAGCAGTTCTTC. The rearrangement joins TRBV6-5 to TRBJ2-1, with TRBD1 matching over 8 bases. In germline, CDR1 is MNHEY, CDR2 SVGAGI. CDR3 size: 15 residues. The V and J ends lost 6 bases and 6 bases, in that order; junction bases with no gene match: 10.

The CDR3 nucleotides read TGTGCCAGCAGCCAAGAGGTAGGCGACAGGCCTAGTTACAATGAGCAGTTCTTC. It is translated as CASSQEVGDRPSYNEQFF. The chain recombines TRBV3-1 (or the pseudogene TRBV3-2) with TRBJ2-1; tentative D call: TRBD1 (6 bases). The CDR3 contains 18 residues. Trimming took off 0 bases at V and 4 bases at J, with 19 bases between the two ends. Germline assignment: CDR1 LGHDT and CDR2 YNNKEL (reference sequence).

The chain joins TRBV21-1 to TRBJ1-1. TRBV21-1 is classified as a pseudogene. This CDR3 comprises 12 residues. Here the CDR3 DNA reads TGTGACCTCAAGGGAGTCCCAACTGAAGCTTTCTTT. As protein: CDLKGVPTEAFF.

This sequence joins TRBV19 and TRBJ1-6, with D unresolved. CDR1 and CDR2 from the germline V gene are LNHDA and SQIVND (reference sequence). Deletions cut 6 bases from V and 6 bases from J, with 15 bases between. The CDR3 runs 15 residues. CDR3 loop: CASRPQTEINSPLHF. CDR3 DNA: TGTGCCAGTAGACCCCAGACGGAGATTAATTCACCCCTCCACTTT.

V is TRBV4-1 and J is TRBJ1-2, with D hard to call. CDR1 MGHRA and CDR2 YSYEKL come from the germline V gene. Trimming took 4 bases from V and 6 from J, leaving 12 bases between them. CDR3 length equals 13 residues. The CDR3 is CASSRTGLDGYTF. Here the CDR3 DNA reads TGCGCCAGCAGCCGAACGGGTTTGGATGGCTACACCTTC.

The rearrangement uses TRBV6-5 and TRBJ1-1, with TRBD1 as a possible D gene (6 bases). Looked up from germline, CDR1 is MNHEY and CDR2 is SVGAGI. The CDR3 spans 15 residues. The V gene lost 2 bases and the J gene lost 0 bases, with 10 bases spanning the gap. The CDR3 bases are TGTGCCAGCAGTTACACCGACAGGCTGAACACTGAAGCTTTCTTT. It yields the protein CASSYTDRLNTEAFF.

This sequence joins TRBV3-1 (or the pseudogene TRBV3-2) and TRBJ2-1; 12 bases align to TRBD2. Trimming cost V 4 bases and J 7 bases; bases outside gene matches: 5. The V gene's germline CDR1 is LGHDT and CDR2 YNNKEL (reference sequence). The CDR3 length is 15 residues. CDR3 in DNA: TGTGCCAGCAGCCCGACTAGCGGGGGCTGGAATGAGCAGTTCTTC. Amino acids: CASSPTSGGWNEQFF.

V usage is TRBV14 and J usage is TRBJ1-2; weak D call: TRBD1 (5 bases). This CDR3 has 15 residues. V was trimmed by 1 base and J by 6 bases, leaving 15 bases between them. Germline CDR1 and CDR2: SGHDN and FVKESK. In DNA form, the CDR3 reads TGTGCCAGCAGCCAAGCGGTGGGAGGGGCGAATGGCTACACCTTC. This codes for CASSQAVGGANGYTF. Drawing the rest from reference TRBV14 and TRBJ1-2, the complete variable domain is EAGVTQFPSHSVIEKGQTVTLRCDPISGHDNLYWYRRVMGKEIKFLLHFVKESKQDESGMPNNRFLAERTGGTYSTLKVQPAELEDSGVYFCASSQAVGGANGYTFGSGTRLTVV.

The chain combines TRBV5-6 with TRBJ1-6; a weak D match, TRBD1 (6 bases). CDR1 and CDR2 from the germline V gene are SGHDT and YYEEEE. The CDR3 runs to 14 residues. The V end was cut by 4 bases, the J end by 7 bases, with 12 bases between. CDR3 amino acids: CASSQQGRNSPLHF. CDR3 coding DNA: TGTGCCAGCAGCCAACAGGGACGAAATTCACCCCTCCACTTT.

The table lists this clone with a few counts. This CDR3 is CASSFREWTNEQYF. The CDR3 DNA is TGTGCCAGCAGCTTTCGAGAATGGACAAACGAGCAGTACTTC. The rearrangement uses TRBV11-2 and TRBJ2-7, with D possibly being TRBD1 (5 bases). The CDR3 is 14 amino acids. V lost 3 bases, J lost 5 bases, and 14 bases lay in between. CDR1 and CDR2 from the germline V gene are SGHAT and FQNNGV.

The rearrangement links TRBV6-6 to TRBJ2-7; TRBD1 aligns across 10 bases. CDR3 length: 15 amino acids. CDR1 is MNHNY, CDR2 SVGAGI, per germline (reference sequence). V shed 7 bases, J shed 6 bases, and the junction held 12 bases outside the gene matches. The chain's CDR3 is CASKNSGTGAGEQYF. CDR3 DNA: TGTGCCAGCAAGAACTCCGGGACAGGGGCTGGCGAGCAGTACTTC.